A selection of T cell receptor beta chains follows, all from one sample in a study of T cell responses to AZD1222 COVID-19 vaccine. The assay was immunoSEQ multiplex PCR, and TCRdb's table has in-frame clones only and misses some. The sample holds 140,000 to 150,000 clones; roughly 90% are singletons and the top ten take 2.5% to 4%. The sample was peripheral blood, taken 28 days after the second AZD1222 dose. All receptors derive from an adult who received the AZD1222 COVID-19 vaccine. Each CDR3 is given with its conserved first and last residue. The D gene is left open where the match is weak. Only some rows state a clone size, as once, few, many or a class for expanded clones.

v_gene	j_gene	len	d_gene	abundance	CDR3aa	CDR3nt
TRBV6-5	TRBJ1-2	14	-	-	CASSYSKGRDGYTF	TGTGCCAGCAGTTACTCGAAAGGGCGCGATGGCTACACCTTC
TRBV5-1	TRBJ2-1	12	-	-	CASSPRGQGQFF	TGCGCCAGCAGCCCCAGGGGACAAGGGCAGTTCTTC
TRBV19	TRBJ2-2	12	-	-	CASTWKSGELFF	TGTGCCAGTACCTGGAAGTCCGGGGAGCTGTTTTTT
TRBV30	TRBJ1-1	12	-	-	CAWSVRGSEAFF	TGTGCCTGGAGTGTAAGGGGATCAGAGGCTTTCTTT
TRBV6-5	TRBJ2-5	14	TRBD1	-	CASKDRVIRETQYF	TGTGCCAGCAAAGACAGGGTTATTCGGGAGACCCAGTACTTC
TRBV19	TRBJ2-2	15	-	-	CASSMGRLNTGELFF	TGTGCCAGTAGTATGGGCCGCCTGAACACCGGGGAGCTGTTTTTT
TRBV19	TRBJ2-2	18	-	-	CASSILGVAESKTGELFF	TGTGCCAGTAGTATACTGGGGGTCGCCGAAAGTAAGACCGGGGAGCTGTTTTTT
TRBV11-2	TRBJ2-7	14	TRBD2	-	CASSLAGLSYEQYF	TGTGCCAGCAGCCTAGCGGGGCTCTCCTACGAGCAGTACTTC
TRBV3-1/TRBV3-2	TRBJ1-5	19	TRBD1	-	CASSTNRDRGPKSNQPQHF	TGTGCCAGCAGCACAAACCGGGACAGGGGGCCTAAGAGCAATCAGCCCCAGCATTTT
TRBV28	TRBJ2-1	19	TRBD2	-	CASSLGGTPLGRGNNEQFF	TGTGCCAGCAGTTTGGGTGGGACTCCTCTCGGGAGGGGGAACAATGAGCAGTTCTTC
TRBV7-9	TRBJ2-5	13	TRBD2	once	CASSSTSELTQYF	TGTGCCAGCAGCTCAACTAGCGAGTTAACCCAGTACTTC
TRBV6-2/TRBV6-3	TRBJ1-5	16	TRBD1	-	CASSSSGTGMNQPQHF	TGTGCCAGCAGTTCCTCCGGGACAGGGATGAATCAGCCCCAGCATTTT
TRBV24-1	TRBJ2-7	12	TRBD1	-	CATQGDSYEQYF	TGTGCCACCCAGGGGGATTCCTACGAGCAGTACTTC
TRBV6-1	TRBJ1-1	15	TRBD1	-	CASSEVGTGGTEAFF	TGTGCCAGCAGTGAGGTCGGGACAGGGGGCACTGAAGCTTTCTTT
TRBV19	TRBJ1-3	16	TRBD1	-	CASSKDRATSGNTIYF	TGTGCCAGTAGCAAGGACAGGGCGACCTCTGGAAACACCATATATTTT
TRBV28	TRBJ2-3	13	-	-	CASLSGGPDTQYF	TGTGCCAGCCTCAGTGGAGGCCCAGATACGCAGTATTTT
TRBV7-2	TRBJ1-2	15	-	-	CASSFGGAGDYGYTF	TGTGCCAGCAGCTTTGGGGGGGCCGGGGACTATGGCTACACCTTC
TRBV14	TRBJ2-7	17	TRBD2	-	CASSQERYSGRSYEQYF	TGTGCCAGCAGCCAAGAACGGTATAGCGGGAGGAGCTACGAGCAGTACTTC
TRBV9	TRBJ1-4	13	-	-	CASSVGTDEKLFF	TGTGCCAGCAGCGTAGGAACGGATGAAAAACTGTTTTTT
TRBV7-9	TRBJ2-7	12	-	once	CASSPNTWEQYF	TGTGCCAGCAGCCCTAATACGTGGGAGCAGTACTTC
TRBV19	TRBJ1-5	15	-	-	CASRLDGLAGQPQHF	TGTGCCAGCAGACTGGACGGACTAGCCGGACAGCCCCAGCATTTT
TRBV19	TRBJ2-7	13	-	few	CASSKAGTYEQYF	TGTGCCAGTAGTAAGGCGGGAACCTACGAGCAGTACTTC
TRBV27	TRBJ1-2	13	-	-	CASSRPFGDGYTF	TGTGCCAGCAGCCGCCCGTTCGGGGATGGCTACACCTTC
TRBV10-3	TRBJ2-3	17	TRBD2	-	CAISESSRREGTDTQYF	TGTGCCATCAGTGAGTCGTCCCGCCGGGAGGGCACAGATACGCAGTATTTT
TRBV4-3	TRBJ2-7	15	-	-	CASSQDPWGAYEQYF	TGCGCCAGCAGCCAAGATCCCTGGGGGGCCTACGAGCAGTACTTC
TRBV11-2	TRBJ1-1	15	-	-	CASSLTIYPNTEAFF	TGTGCCAGCAGCCTCACGATCTATCCGAACACTGAAGCTTTCTTT
TRBV6-1	TRBJ1-3	14	-	once	CASSEGATGNTIYF	TGTGCCAGCAGTGAAGGCGCGACTGGAAACACCATATATTTT
TRBV4-3	TRBJ2-1	13	-	-	CASSQSTYNEQFF	TGCGCCAGCAGCCAAAGCACGTACAATGAGCAGTTCTTC
TRBV16	TRBJ2-1	16	-	-	CASSYYTGRIYNEQFF	TGTGCCAGCAGCTACTATACGGGACGAATTTACAATGAGCAGTTCTTC
TRBV2	TRBJ2-1	15	-	once	CASSPLRAGAGEQFF	TGTGCCAGCAGTCCACTCCGGGCAGGGGCTGGTGAGCAGTTCTTC
TRBV6-5	TRBJ2-7	15	TRBD1	-	CASSSGQGNLYEQYF	TGTGCCAGCAGTTCGGGACAGGGTAATCTGTACGAGCAGTACTTC
TRBV4-1	TRBJ2-7	15	TRBD1	-	CASSQDLGQGYEQYF	TGCGCCAGCAGCCAAGATTTGGGACAGGGCTACGAGCAGTACTTC
TRBV4-1	TRBJ2-1	16	TRBD2	-	CASSPWELADYNEQFF	TGCGCCAGCAGCCCCTGGGAGCTAGCGGACTACAATGAGCAGTTCTTC
TRBV5-1	TRBJ2-1	14	-	-	CASSPGPARNEQFF	TGCGCCAGCAGCCCTGGCCCCGCGAGGAATGAGCAGTTCTTC
TRBV24-1	TRBJ2-7	15	TRBD1	-	CATPSRDRVSGEQYF	TGTGCCACCCCTTCCCGGGACAGGGTATCGGGCGAGCAGTACTTC
TRBV15	TRBJ2-1	16	TRBD2	once	CATSRVSLAGVNEQFF	TGTGCCACCAGCAGAGTTAGTCTAGCGGGAGTAAATGAGCAGTTCTTC
TRBV6-5	TRBJ2-7	15	TRBD1	-	CASRGSGQGEYEQYF	TGTGCCAGCCGAGGATCTGGACAGGGGGAATACGAGCAGTACTTC
TRBV10-3	TRBJ2-7	12	-	-	CAISGATYEQYF	TGTGCCATCAGTGGGGCCACCTACGAGCAGTACTTC
TRBV15	TRBJ2-5	17	-	few	CATSRAPDGRTVETQYF	TGTGCCACCAGCAGAGCCCCGGACGGACGAACGGTTGAGACCCAGTACTTC
TRBV28	TRBJ1-1	15	TRBD1	-	CASSLYRTGWVEAFF	TGTGCCAGCAGTTTATATAGGACAGGGTGGGTAGAAGCTTTCTTT
TRBV6-1	TRBJ1-2	14	-	-	CASSGPERHYGYTF	TGTGCCAGCAGTGGACCAGAACGGCACTATGGCTACACCTTC
TRBV19	TRBJ1-4	15	-	-	CASSGTEAGAEKLFF	TGTGCCAGTAGTGGAACGGAGGCAGGGGCTGAAAAACTGTTTTTT
TRBV7-3	TRBJ2-1	12	-	-	CASSLTGLEQFF	TGTGCCAGCAGCTTAACTGGACTAGAGCAGTTCTTC
TRBV28	TRBJ1-1	13	-	-	CAILGALNTEAFF	TGTGCCATTTTGGGGGCCTTGAACACTGAAGCTTTCTTT
TRBV19	TRBJ1-4	14	-	-	CASSGAATNEKLFF	TGTGCCAGTAGTGGGGCCGCAACTAATGAAAAACTGTTTTTT
TRBV28	TRBJ2-3	17	-	-	CASSLAALVEGTDTQYF	TGTGCCAGCAGTTTAGCCGCCTTGGTGGAGGGCACAGATACGCAGTATTTT
TRBV10-2	TRBJ2-3	16	TRBD2	-	CASKLGLAGYTDTQYF	TGCGCCAGCAAACTAGGACTAGCGGGATACACAGATACGCAGTATTTT
TRBV18	TRBJ1-2	16	-	-	CASAHLRDKTNYGYTF	TGTGCCAGCGCCCATCTCCGGGACAAAACTAACTATGGCTACACCTTC
TRBV6-5	TRBJ2-7	15	-	-	CASSPMGAGVREQYF	TGTGCCAGCAGTCCAATGGGGGCGGGAGTGCGTGAGCAGTACTTC
TRBV7-3	TRBJ2-1	13	-	-	CASSSGARAEQFF	TGTGCCAGCAGCTCCGGGGCTAGGGCTGAGCAGTTCTTC
TRBV7-9	TRBJ1-3	14	-	-	CASSLQGYGNTIYF	TGTGCCAGCAGCTTGCAGGGCTACGGAAACACCATATATTTT
TRBV2	TRBJ2-1	13	-	-	CASSERGNNEQFF	TGTGCCAGCAGTGAACGCGGGAACAATGAGCAGTTCTTC
TRBV7-8	TRBJ2-2	15	TRBD2	-	CASSKAGFNTGELFF	TGTGCCAGCAGTAAAGCGGGATTTAACACCGGGGAGCTGTTTTTT
TRBV6-5	TRBJ1-2	13	-	-	CASSYLGAGGYTF	TGTGCCAGCAGTTACTTGGGGGCTGGTGGCTACACCTTC
TRBV12-3/TRBV12-4	TRBJ2-1	12	-	-	CASSLAGNEQFF	TGTGCCAGCAGTTTAGCGGGCAATGAGCAGTTCTTC
TRBV11-2	TRBJ1-2	15	-	once	CASNPLKGRGYGYTF	TGTGCCAGCAACCCCCTGAAGGGAAGAGGGTATGGCTACACCTTC
TRBV19	TRBJ1-2	14	TRBD1	-	CASRGQGHNYGYTF	TGTGCCAGTAGGGGACAGGGACACAACTATGGCTACACCTTC